This TCR beta chain originates from a study of cytomegalovirus exposure and HLA in healthy donors. Turning to the study itself: Of some 360 genotyped donors, roughly 80% clustered with self-reported Caucasian donors.

Whole-study results and caveats: A further, later analysis showed that HLA-associated TCR beta chains (compared with equally common others) were more clonally expanded.

Comment on this clone: The antigen is not known.

The primer mix had 60 Vbeta and 13 Jbeta primers. Measured with immunoSEQ multiplex PCR; TCRdb has only the in-frame clones, and not every one. The sample contains about 140,000 clones, about 75% of which appear only once. Trimming removed 4 bases at V and 8 bases at J, with 8 bases between. The CDR3 runs to 12 residues. Germline V gene sequence: CDR1 PRHDT, CDR2 FYEKMQ (reference sequence). The donors (healthy individuals) were bone marrow donors. When sampled, the donors appeared nominally healthy, though they likely had unrecorded immune exposures. V and J are TRBV13 and TRBJ2-2; D might be TRBD2 (5 bases). Sample: PBMCs. The TCR originated in a man between 18 and 35 years old in good health and CMV-seropositive. The chain's CDR3 is CASSSSGGELFF. The CDR3 DNA reads as TGTGCCAGCAGCTCCTCGGGGGGGGAGCTGTTTTTT.